The next 26 T cell receptor beta chains were all read from a single sample in a study of CD8 T cells in ankylosing spondylitis. One entry per CDR3 protein, called by TCRdb with MiXCR from the 5' RACE reads. This table holds 340,000 or so distinct CDR3 sequences, approximately 15% found once. Sequencing was performed on blood, either unsorted or a sorted T cell fraction (not recorded which). These receptors all come from a male donor with ankylosing spondylitis or in good health (not recorded which).

This clonotype occurred a few times. V and J are TRBV7-2 and TRBJ2-7; D is perhaps TRBD2 (5 bases). The germline V gene has CDR1 SGHTA and CDR2 FQGNSA. The CDR3 is 15 residues long. Trimming stripped 6 bases from V and 3 bases from J, with 18 bases between. As DNA, the CDR3 is TGTGCCAGCAGATACGCCTTGACGGGGAGCTACGAGCAGTACTTC. This translates into CASRYALTGSYEQYF.

This clonotype was counted at least ten times. This sequence joins TRBV10-3 and TRBJ2-1; 8 bases line up with TRBD2. The CDR3 has 14 residues. Germline assignment: CDR1 ENHRY and CDR2 SYGVKD. V was clipped by 3 bases and J by 3 bases; unmatched bases: 1. As DNA, the CDR3 is TGTGCCATCAGTGAACTAGCGGTCTACAATGAGCAGTTCTTC. As protein: CAISELAVYNEQFF.

This clonotype was detected a few times. J is TRBJ1-3 and V is TRBV29-1; possible D gene TRBD1, 5 bases. The CDR3 length is 13 residues. Germline-derived CDR1 and CDR2 are SQVTM and ANQGSEA. V gave up 8 bases and J gave up 4 bases, with 15 bases separating them. The CDR3 loop reads CSLSGESGNTIYF. CDR3 bases: TGCAGCCTGTCGGGGGAATCAGGAAACACCATATATTTT. The full variable domain, with the rest looked up from reference TRBV29-1 and TRBJ1-3, is SAVISQKPSRDICQRGTSLTIQCQVDSQVTMMFWYRQQPGQSLTLIATANQGSEATYESGFVIDKFPISRPNLTFSTLTVSNMSPEDSSIYLCSLSGESGNTIYFGEGSWLTVV.

This clonotype showed up just a few times. The chain links TRBV4-1 to TRBJ2-1, with D possibly being TRBD2 (6 bases). V lost 1 base and J lost 8, with 24 bases in between. The CDR3 extends over 18 amino acids. CDR1 is MGHRA and CDR2 is YSYEKL in the germline V gene. CDR3 loop: CASSQGGWVAVPLDEQFF. DNA for the CDR3: TGCGCCAGCAGCCAAGGCGGATGGGTAGCGGTTCCCTTGGATGAGCAGTTCTTC.

The rearrangement joins TRBV4-1 to TRBJ1-2; 7 bases fit TRBD1. J gave up 7 bases and V 1 base, and 15 bases lay outside the gene matches. CDR3 length equals 17 residues. Germline assignment: CDR1 MGHRA and CDR2 YSYEKL. This CDR3 reads CASSQGPRQTGRGGYTF. Written as DNA, the CDR3 is TGCGCCAGCAGCCAAGGCCCCCGACAGACAGGGCGCGGTGGCTACACCTTC.

In the case of this clonotype: A much larger clone lies a single base off, so this may be a read error. The chain is built from TRBV6-1 and TRBJ2-3; TRBD2 aligns across 7 bases. The CDR3 consists of 13 residues. J was trimmed by 2 bases and V by 7 bases; bases with no gene match: 3. From germline, CDR1 is MNHNS and CDR2 SASEGT. The CDR3 DNA follows: TGTGCCAGCAAGCGGGGCTTCACAGATACGCAGTATTTT. It is translated as CASKRGFTDTQYF.

The chain combines TRBV18 with TRBJ1-1; tentative D call: TRBD1 (5 bases). Trimming removed 3 bases at V and 0 bases at J, with 11 bases between. The germline CDR1 and CDR2 sequences are KGHSH and LQKENI. The CDR3 extends over 15 amino acids. The CDR3 region is CASSPAGRMNTEAFF. CDR3 coding DNA: TGTGCCAGCTCACCCGCGGGACGGATGAACACTGAAGCTTTCTTT. Using reference TRBV18 and TRBJ1-1 for the parts outside the CDR3, the full variable domain is NAGVMQNPRHLVRRRGQEARLRCSPMKGHSHVYWYRQLPEEGLKFMVYLQKENIIDESGMPKERFSAEFPKEGPSILRIQQVVRGDSAAYFCASSPAGRMNTEAFFGQGTRLTVV.

V usage is TRBV20-1 and J usage is TRBJ2-4, with unresolved D. The V and J ends lost 1 base and 0 bases respectively, with 10 bases between them. Germline assignment: CDR1 DFQATT and CDR2 SNEGSKA (reference sequence). This CDR3 is 15 amino acids long. The CDR3 loop is CSARAPILAKNIQYF. In DNA, the CDR3 is TGCAGTGCTAGAGCCCCAATCCTAGCCAAAAACATTCAGTACTTC.

The chain couples TRBV5-1 to TRBJ2-5; weak D call: TRBD1 (6 bases). V lost 2 bases to trimming and J lost 4 bases, with 12 bases between them. The CDR3 spans 14 residues. The germline V gene has CDR1 SGHRS and CDR2 YFSETQ. The CDR3 reads CASSLLQGRETQYF. The CDR3 nucleotides are TGCGCCAGCAGCTTACTACAGGGACGAGAGACCCAGTACTTC. Based on the CDR3 plus reference TRBV5-1 and TRBJ2-5, the full variable domain is KAGVTQTPRYLIKTRGQQVTLSCSPISGHRSVSWYQQTPGQGLQFLFEYFSETQRNKGNFPGRFSGRQFSNSRSEMNVSTLELGDSALYLCASSLLQGRETQYFGPGTRLLVL.

The CDR3 is CSAHARETYEQYF. DNA for the CDR3: TGCAGTGCTCATGCCCGCGAGACCTACGAGCAGTACTTC. This chain uses TRBV20-1 with TRBJ2-7; no firm D call. CDR1 and CDR2 from the germline V gene are DFQATT and SNEGSKA (reference sequence). V was shortened by 5 bases and J by 2 bases, with 13 bases between the two germline ends. The CDR3 is 13 residues long.

There are a few counts of this clonotype. V is TRBV19 and J is TRBJ2-2; the D gene is possibly TRBD2 (6 bases). This CDR3 has 15 amino acids. The V and J ends lost 6 bases and 1 base respectively, with 12 bases between them. CDR1 and CDR2 from the germline V gene are LNHDA and SQIVND (reference sequence). The CDR3 DNA reads as TGTGCCAGTAGCTGGCAGGGACTGAACACCGGGGAGCTGTTTTTT. Translating gives CASSWQGLNTGELFF. Drawing the rest from reference TRBV19 and TRBJ2-2, the complete variable domain is DGGITQSPKYLFRKEGQNVTLSCEQNLNHDAMYWYRQDPGQGLRLIYYSQIVNDFQKGDIAEGYSVSREKKESFPLTVTSAQKNPTAFYLCASSWQGLNTGELFFGEGSRLTVL.

The V and J genes are TRBV2 and TRBJ2-7; 7 positions agree with TRBD1. After removal of 10 bases from V and 11 bases from J, the junction contained 11 bases not matched to a gene. The CDR3 covers 11 residues. Germline values: CDR1 SNHLY, CDR2 FYNNEI. The CDR3 bases are TGTGCCACCCTTGGAAGACAGGGCAAGTACTTC. Amino acids: CATLGRQGKYF.

This clonotype was recorded a few times. The V and J genes are TRBV7-2 and TRBJ1-5; the D gene is possibly TRBD1 (5 bases). The V end was cut by 4 bases, the J end by 5 bases, with 9 bases between. Germline-derived CDR1 and CDR2 are SGHTA and FQGNSA. CDR3 length: 13 amino acids. Here the CDR3 DNA reads TGTGCCAGCAGCTCCACCAGGGATCAGCCCCAGCATTTT. Translation gives CASSSTRDQPQHF. The full variable domain, in which reference TRBV7-2 and TRBJ1-5 provide the parts outside the CDR3, is GAGVSQSPSNKVTEKGKDVELRCDPISGHTALYWYRQSLGQGLEFLIYFQGNSAPDKSGLPSDRFSAERTGGSVSTLTIQRTQQEDSAVYLCASSSTRDQPQHFGDGTRLSIL.

The genes are TRBV7-2 and TRBJ2-7; 10 positions agree with TRBD2. Unmatched junction bases numbered 8, after V lost 4 bases and J lost 5 bases. The CDR3 sequence is 15 residues long. Germline V gene sequence: CDR1 SGHTA, CDR2 FQGNSA. The DNA of the CDR3 is TGTGCCAGCAGCTCACAAGCGGGAGGGCATGACGAGCAGTACTTC. Encoded protein: CASSSQAGGHDEQYF.

This clonotype was observed a few times. The chain uses TRBV20-1 and TRBJ2-1; no clear D gene. CDR1 and CDR2 (germline): DFQATT, SNEGSKA (reference sequence). Deletions cut 1 base from V and 0 bases from J, with 13 bases between. The CDR3 spans 16 residues. The CDR3 reads CSARVVWKDSYNEQFF. DNA for the CDR3: TGCAGTGCTAGAGTCGTCTGGAAAGACTCCTACAATGAGCAGTTCTTC.

V usage is TRBV18 and J usage is TRBJ2-1, with D hard to call. The CDR3 extends over 16 amino acids. Germline V gene data show CDR1 as KGHSH and CDR2 as LQKENI. Trimming cost V 3 bases and J 3 bases, with 15 bases left between them. The CDR3 coding sequence is TGTGCCAGCTCACCCTTCGTTCCAGCCCTCTACAATGAGCAGTTCTTC. The encoded protein is CASSPFVPALYNEQFF.

This clonotype was seen repeatedly, ten times or more. The chain is built from TRBV29-1 and TRBJ2-7; no reliable D call. CDR3 length equals 11 residues. The V and J ends lost 4 bases and 3 bases respectively, with 7 bases between them. CDR1 and CDR2 from the germline V gene are SQVTM and ANQGSEA. The CDR3 loop reads CSVGEYYEQYF. CDR3 sequence (DNA): TGCAGCGTTGGGGAATACTACGAGCAGTACTTC.

The DNA for the CDR3 is TGTGCCAGCAGCGGGCCCTTCCGGGTGGACACTGAAGCTTTCTTT. It codes for CASSGPFRVDTEAFF. The chain combines TRBV7-9 with TRBJ1-1; D not resolved. Germline V gives CDR1 SEHNR, CDR2 FQNEAQ (reference sequence). CDR3 length: 15 amino acids. V was cut by 5 bases and J by 3 bases, with 16 bases left in between.

The chain has TRBV20-1 and TRBJ1-1; 8 bases are shared with TRBD1. The trim removed 6 bases at V and 0 bases at J, leaving 6 bases unmatched. The CDR3 is 14 residues long. Germline-derived CDR1 and CDR2 are DFQATT and SNEGSKA (reference sequence). The CDR3 here is CSAPGGGVNTEAFF. The DNA for the CDR3 is TGCAGTGCCCCAGGGGGCGGGGTGAACACTGAAGCTTTCTTT.

The rearrangement links TRBV7-6 to TRBJ2-2; 10 bases line up with TRBD2. After removal of 4 bases from V and 6 bases from J, the junction contained 8 bases not matched to a gene. This CDR3 has 16 residues. Germline CDR1 reads SGHVS; CDR2 reads FNYEAQ. The CDR3 DNA reads as TGTGCCAGCAGCTCCTTAGCGGGAGGAGTCCCCGGGGAGCTGTTTTTT. Residues: CASSSLAGGVPGELFF. Complete variable domain (other parts from reference TRBV7-6 and TRBJ2-2): GAGVSQSPRYKVTKRGQDVALRCDPISGHVSLYWYRQALGQGPEFLTYFNYEAQQDKSGLPNDRFSAERPEGSISTLTIQRTEQRDSAMYRCASSSLAGGVPGELFFGEGSRLTVL.

This clonotype appeared a few times. The chain has TRBV4-1 and TRBJ2-1; 7 bases map to TRBD2. Per germline, CDR1 MGHRA and CDR2 YSYEKL. The CDR3 extends over 16 amino acids. Trimming at V came to 0 bases and at J to 10 bases, leaving 12 bases not matched to a gene. CDR3 residues: CASSQDSGLVRREQFF. As DNA, the CDR3 is TGCGCCAGCAGCCAAGACTCAGGACTAGTACGGAGGGAGCAGTTCTTC.

The sample holds many counts of this clonotype. This chain uses TRBV10-3 with TRBJ2-1; 9 bases match TRBD1. CDR3 size: 14 residues. Germline values: CDR1 ENHRY, CDR2 SYGVKD. The J segment lost 7 bases and the V segment lost 6 bases, leaving 7 bases of the junction unmatched. Here the CDR3 DNA reads TGTGCCATCAGGCCGGGACAGGGAAAAAATGAGCAGTTCTTC. It encodes CAIRPGQGKNEQFF.

This clonotype turned up a few times. This chain joins TRBV6-1 and TRBJ1-6, with a tentative D call TRBD1 (6 bases). Trimming cost V 4 bases and J 3 bases, with 10 bases left between them. CDR1 and CDR2 (germline): MNHNS, SASEGT. The CDR3 extends over 15 amino acids. The CDR3, as DNA: TGTGCCAGCAGTGTCACAGGGATCTATAATTCACCCCTCCACTTT. The encoded protein is CASSVTGIYNSPLHF.

This clonotype has more than one count but fewer than ten. The rearrangement joins TRBV5-6 to TRBJ2-2; unclear D gene. The CDR3 runs 14 residues. Germline loops: CDR1 SGHDT, CDR2 YYEEEE. Trimming pared 1 base from V and 1 base from J, leaving 5 bases between. Here the CDR3 DNA reads TGTGCCAGCAGCTTGAGGGTGAACACCGGGGAGCTGTTTTTT. It codes for CASSLRVNTGELFF.

This rearrangement joins TRBV10-3 to TRBJ2-7; D perhaps matches TRBD1 (6 bases). The CDR3 contains 13 residues. With 7 bases removed from V and 5 bases from J, the gap between germline ends came to 15 bases. CDR1 and CDR2 (germline): ENHRY, SYGVKD. CDR3 in amino acids: CAITSGQSDEQYF. The CDR3 DNA sequence: TGTGCCATCACCAGCGGACAGTCGGACGAGCAGTACTTC.

The V gene is TRBV30, the J gene TRBJ2-7; D is possibly TRBD2 (6 bases). The CDR3 sequence is 11 residues long. CDR1 and CDR2 (germline): GTSNPN, SVGIG (reference sequence). V lost 3 bases and J 9 bases, leaving 12 bases between the germline ends. The CDR3 protein is CAWSKGDLQYF. The CDR3 bases are TGTGCCTGGAGCAAAGGGGACTTGCAGTACTTC.